This T cell receptor (beta chain) was recorded in a study of shared clonotypes between healthy human individuals (dated by TCRdb to 2018 to 2020). Regarding the complete study: Two women and a few men aged 18 to 49 years were included in the cohort. Per donor, leukapheresis produced somewhere between about 0.9 and 9.5 billion PBMCs. Different laboratories and diverse techniques were used to prepare libraries and sequence TCR repertoires, to increase sequencing depth and limit assay-specific biases. To estimate repertoire size and how much clonotypes are shared between individuals, the study performed deep sequencing of blood TCR repertoires from five healthy adults. For each donor, CD4 naive and CD4 memory were each given three plates, CD8 naive was given two plates, and CD8 memory was given one plate. Beyond this particular receptor, the publication reports: Around 5.4% of naive CD4, 3.5% of naive CD8, around 2.3% of memory CD4, and around 0.42% of memory CD8 clonotypes were shared across several donors. Incomplete sequencing was indicated by rarefaction of sorted-subset datasets, despite the large sequencing depth. Sampling was restricted to blood, and TCR repertoires in tissue are likely to differ from TCR repertoires in blood. Because the study included a small number of donors, the genetic and exposure-history diversity represented was limited. Higher generation probabilities were observed for clonotypes shared by all four sorted-subset donors than for non-shared clonotypes. Estimated clonotype richness was generally larger for naive than for memory subsets. Based on pairwise subsampling, the degree of clonotype sharing among donors was expected to be affected by sequencing depth.

Comment on this clone: No antigen is known for it. Base qualities are not provided; no much larger clone lies one nucleotide away.

For the CD8 naive samples, CD45RO-negative cells were positively selected for CCR7, yielding a CD45RA+CCR7+ population from which TemRA cells were excluded. The donors were healthy, HIV-negative adults who had no recently reported acute infections or vaccinations. Only Caucasian adults living in Nashville, Tennessee, USA were represented among the donors. Blood was collected by leukapheresis, and PBMCs were isolated by Ficoll-Histopaque density gradient centrifugation and then cryopreserved in liquid nitrogen vapor phase. Purity and quantity of every magnetically sorted T cell population were checked by analytical flow cytometry. Genomic DNA was isolated from every sorted fraction and measured by UV absorbance on a Nanodrop 2000c. CDR1 SEHNR and CDR2 FQNEAQ are derived from the germline V gene (reference sequence). From the cysteine through the phenylalanine, the CDR3 covers 13 amino acids. The only DNA kept is the CDR3, 39 bases in frame from the first base. The trim is 1 base for V and 5 bases for J, with a gap of 8 bases between the germline ends.

TCR CDR3 regions were amplified from genomic DNA by multiplex PCR using the deep immunoSEQ assay. For each cell subset, the extracted genomic DNA was distributed evenly across all wells of several immunoSEQ 96-well plates, and each plate served as one replicate. For sorted subsets, around 200 ng genomic DNA, equal to some 30,000 T cell genomes, was loaded into each replicate PCR. Purified libraries were measured with a Qubit 3.0 fluorometer, size-checked on a Bioanalyzer 2100, and measured again with the KAPA Library Quantification kit. Each immunoSEQ 96-well plate was sequenced on its own single-read 150-cycle Illumina NextSeq 550 flow cell. The source study handled its data this way. The immunoSEQ output contained only junctional sequences without quality scores, so filtering could not match that applied to full-length reads. To assign V/J genes and CDR3, sequences were annotated using PyIR, a Python wrapper for IgBLAST v1.9, with IMGT germline references. Reads with weak V/J assignments (E-value above 1e-6), missing CDR3, stop codons, out-of-frame junctions, or ambiguous translated residues were removed. V3J clonotypes were defined as sequences sharing an identical inferred V gene, J gene, and CDR3 amino acid sequence. To compute the percentage overlap between repertoires, the number of shared unique clonotypes was divided by the size of the smaller repertoire. Richness of each repertoire was evaluated using RTK rarefaction, the Chao1 estimator, and Recon v2.1 estimates of unobserved clonotypes. Generation probabilities were computed with OLGA for all TCRbeta clonotypes obtained by the gDNA method from several donors. TCRdb re-hosts the immuneACCESS table, in-frame sequences only. Its copies lack some clones; in the studies checked, an unresolved V gene accounts for under half of them, and the cause for the rest is not known. V, J and clone size derive from that table, while D and trimming were established from the DNA sequence. Counted in this sample were 560,000 or so clones; approximately 96% of them appeared once. The ten largest account for roughly 0.1% of the sample.

This chain joins TRBV7-9 to TRBJ2-5; the D gene could be either TRBD1 or TRBD2, each agreeing at 5 bases. This clonotype was sampled from a woman in her 30s in good health. Sequences were obtained from naive CD8+ T cells sorted from blood. The sample's cell subset or site label is to be understood as: CD45RA+CCR7+. The sequence in DNA is TGTGCCAGCAGCTTAGGGGGGACCGAGACCCAGTACTTC. Translated, this gives CASSLGGTETQYF.